This T cell receptor (beta chain) was recorded in a study of blood T cell repertoires in COVID-19 (dated by TCRdb to 2019 to 2021). Broadly, across the study: Samples covering the acute and convalescent phases of COVID-19 were provided by collaborators in the United States, Italy and Spain. Deeply sampled blood TCRbeta repertoires from subjects exposed to, actively infected with, or recovered from COVID-19 were included in the dataset. The repertoires were made available in a free public database intended to serve as a resource for research on the immune response to SARS-CoV-2. Samples came from the ongoing ImmuneRACE study (first 160 participants) plus 1,254 subjects from 6 global collaborators. The prospective study material was composed of cDNA or gDNA derived from T cells, B-cell-depleted T cells, or PBMCs. Sample metadata almost always included a de-identified subject ID, COVID-19 status, age in years and sex. HLA class I and class II types, where available, came from metadata supplied by the sample provider rather than from assay-based typing. Summary of the overall study and its limitations: The amount of clinical and demographic metadata varied by source and participant and was provided uncurated.

At one collaborating source in Seattle, patients were enrolled during active infection and were followed longitudinally through the course of disease. Collaborating institutions collected whole blood in K2EDTA tubes following their own protocols. For TCRbeta analysis, collaborators shipped samples as frozen whole blood, isolated PBMCs, or DNA extracted from either of those sample types. CDR1 and CDR2 are read off the germline V gene (reference sequence) as GTSNPN and SVGIG. From the cysteine through the phenylalanine, the CDR3 covers 16 amino acids. The read is trimmed to its CDR3 DNA, 48 bases read in frame from base 1. The germline V end is reduced by 0 bases and the J end by 8 bases; junction bases left unmatched: 11. TCRbeta CDR3 regions were amplified from genomic DNA by means of the immunoSEQ Assay, a bias-controlled multiplex PCR. In the paper's pipeline: Nucleated cell counts per sample were estimated from amplification of reference gene primers within the assay. Sequence reads were collapsed and filtered to measure the absolute abundance of every unique TCRbeta CDR3 rearrangement. For each sample, productive Simpson clonality was calculated as the square root of Simpson's diversity index over productive rearrangements. The table was pulled from immuneACCESS by TCRdb, which kept in-frame rearrangements only. Such tables lose some clones; where checked, under half of the loss comes from unresolved V genes, and the rest has no known cause. D and trimming come from the DNA, and the V and J calls and clone size come from that table. Counted in this sample were 130,000 or so clones; roughly 89% of them appeared once. Of the sample, 8.5% to 9% falls within the top ten clones.

As for this clone: Its antigen is not yet known. Per-nucleotide qualities are absent, and no much larger clonotype sits a single base away.

Sequencing used peripheral blood. The TCR was taken from a man younger than 40 with COVID-19, enrolled during active disease. The sequence links TRBV30 to TRBJ1-4, with TRBD1 matching 8 junction bases. CDR3 region: CAWSVLPTGVWEKLFF. Read as DNA, the sequence is TGTGCCTGGAGTGTACTCCCGACAGGGGTGTGGGAAAAACTGTTTTTT.